This TCR beta chain is from a study of Ad26.COV2.S vaccination and SARS-CoV-2 variants (dated by TCRdb to the early 2020s). Turning to the overall study: Vaccine-arm donors came from COV1001, a multicentre, randomized, double-blind, placebo-controlled phase I-IIa trial of Ad26.COV2.S in healthy adults. Ad26.COV2.S was given intramuscularly at 5x10^10 or 1x10^11 viral particles, as a single shot or as two shots 56 days apart. The specificity and breadth of SARS-CoV-2-reactive T cell receptors after Ad26.COV2.S vaccination were assessed by TCRbeta repertoire sequencing. The TCR-sequenced set comprised around 30 samples: some 20 Ad26.COV2.S vaccine recipients, 5 placebo recipients and 8 SARS-CoV-2 convalescent individuals. Participants in the trial were split at random into five groups of five each, receiving low-dose or high-dose Ad26.COV2.S once or twice, or else placebo on both occasions. Blinding of investigators to trial group allocation was maintained during experiments and outcome assessment.

V lost 3 bases and J lost 5 bases, and the count of bases not matched to a germline gene is 2. The germline V gene yields MDHEN for CDR1 and SYDVKM for CDR2. The CDR3 measures 14 amino acids from cysteine to phenylalanine. Just the 42-base CDR3 DNA is kept, in frame starting at base 1. In the paper's terms, the treatment or condition label means: 15 to 20 received Ad26.COV2.S at low or high dose, single or two shots; roughly 5 received placebo; per-sample allocation not given. For vaccine and placebo recipients, the sequenced repertoires came from samples collected on day 63 after the first injection. Cohort 1b enrolled roughly 25 adults aged 18-55 years at a single site in Boston, USA, between 29 July and 7 August 2020. Ad26.COV2.S was a replication-incompetent adenovirus type 26 vector expressing a prefusion-stabilized SARS-CoV-2 spike protein from the original Wuhan strain. The paper as a whole reports these results and caveats: Comparable non-spike TCR breadth was observed between vaccine and placebo recipients, consistent with only spike being contained in the vaccine. After vaccination, substantial breadth of spike-specific CD8+ and CD4+ T cell responses was reported. The authors noted that the TCR breadth and depth analyses may have underestimated total T cell responses. Higher spike-specific TCR breadth was observed in Ad26.COV2.S recipients than in placebo recipients (P = 0.0014). The study was not powered for comparison of responses between vaccine doses or regimens.

The immunoSEQ Assay was used to sequence TCRbeta CDR3 regions. After extraction, genomic DNA underwent amplification by bias-controlled multiplex PCR, followed by high-throughput sequencing. In the original analysis: To quantify the absolute abundance of every unique TCRbeta CDR3 region, sequences were collapsed and filtered. Usable DNA was measured by amplifying reference genes present in all nucleated cells, and TCRbeta template counts were normalized to that usable DNA to estimate T cell fraction. Repertoire TCRs were annotated as SARS-CoV-2-specific by exact matching of V gene, CDR3 amino acid sequence and J gene to a known reactive TCR set. The reference SARS-CoV-2 TCR set came from MIRA and was filtered for enrichment in COVID-19-positive ImmuneCODE repertoires, removing public or cross-reactive TCRs. Using the MIRA antigens, annotated TCRs were further analysed by specific ORF or by position within an ORF. Breadth was defined as the number of annotated unique rearrangements divided by the total number of unique productive rearrangements, and depth was defined as the summed frequency of the annotated unique rearrangements. Two-sided Wilcoxon rank-sum tests were used to compare TCR breadth between groups. This is the immuneACCESS table as TCRdb keeps it, with only in-frame sequences that have V and J called. A part of the clones is gone; compared with another copy, unresolved V genes explain less than half, and the rest is unexplained. From that table come the V and J calls and clone size; the DNA was used to work out D and trimming. Across this sample there are some 520,000 clones, with 70% to 90% seen only once. The top ten hold 10% to 15% of the sample.

As to this clone: Which antigen it targets is not known. No qualities accompany the bases; no much larger clone lies one base away. Other nucleotide sequences from this sample produce the same CDR3.

Sequenced here: peripheral blood, sampled in a trial of Ad26.COV2.S vaccine versus placebo. The chain is assembled from TRBV28 and TRBJ1-2; TRBD1 aligns with 11 central bases. The clonotype comes from a person aged 18-65 years who received the Ad26.COV2.S COVID-19 vaccine or a placebo. The bases read TGTGCCAGCAGTTTCGGGACAGGGGGGTATGGCTACACCTTC. It specifies CASSFGTGGYGYTF.